What follows are 26 T cell receptor beta chains derived from one specimen sequenced in a study. TCRdb re-called the 5' RACE reads through MiXCR, storing one row per CDR3 protein. The sample holds some 37,000 distinct CDR3 sequences, approximately 17% seen once. Sample: naive CD4+ T cells sorted from a lymph node. Sample subset: naive CD4+ T cells, CD4+CD45RA+CD25-. These receptors came from a female donor with breast cancer.

The sample holds many counts of this clonotype. This chain links TRBV6-5 with TRBJ2-6; weak D call: TRBD1 (6 bases). V lost 5 bases and J 4 bases, leaving 6 bases between the germline ends. The CDR3 has 13 residues. Germline V lookup: CDR1 MNHEY, CDR2 SVGAGI. In DNA, the CDR3 is TGTGCCAGCAGTAGGGGGGGGGCCAACGTCCTGACTTTC. The encoded protein is CASSRGGANVLTF.

This clonotype occurred many times. This chain uses TRBV7-6 with TRBJ2-5; a possible D gene is TRBD1 (6 bases). Trimming cost V 4 bases and J 4 bases, with 10 bases left between them. Germline-derived CDR1 and CDR2 are SGHVS and FNYEAQ. The CDR3 spans 13 residues. This CDR3 reads CASSYRERETQYF. The CDR3 DNA follows: TGTGCCAGCAGCTACAGGGAGAGAGAGACCCAGTACTTC.

Within the sample, this clonotype is medium-sized. This chain connects TRBV29-1 to TRBJ2-2; TRBD2 matches 12 bases. This CDR3 comprises 17 residues. Trimming took 4 bases from V and 6 from J; bases not matched to a gene: 12. Germline CDR1 and CDR2: SQVTM and ANQGSEA. In nucleotides, the CDR3 is TGCAGCGTTGGGACTAGCGGGAATTCGGGAGGGTCCGGGGAGCTGTTTTTT. It yields the protein CSVGTSGNSGGSGELFF.

The V and J genes are TRBV5-5 and TRBJ1-4; 8 bases line up with TRBD1. Trimming took 4 bases from V and 3 from J; bases not matched to a gene: 8. This CDR3 is 16 amino acids long. From germline, CDR1 is SGHKS and CDR2 YYEKEE (reference sequence). CDR3 coding DNA: TGTGCCAGCAGCCTCGGGACAGGCTTCTCTAATGAAAAACTGTTTTTT. Protein: CASSLGTGFSNEKLFF.

Only one count was recorded for this clonotype. The genes are TRBV6-2 or TRBV6-3 and TRBJ1-1, with D possibly matching TRBD1 (6 bases). The V gene lost 0 bases and the J gene lost 0 bases, with 20 bases spanning the gap. CDR3 length equals 19 residues. Germline values: CDR1 MNHEY, CDR2 SVGEGT. CDR3 protein: CASSYSMRRGPLLNTEAFF. CDR3 coding DNA: TGTGCCAGCAGTTACTCAATGCGACGGGGGCCACTATTGAACACTGAAGCTTTCTTT.

About this clonotype itself: The germline gene is not matched at one end of the junction; a read error may be the cause. This rearrangement joins TRBV6-1 to TRBJ1-5; maybe TRBD1 (6 bases). Germline loops: CDR1 MNHNS, CDR2 SASEGT. The CDR3 is 14 amino acids. CDR3 protein: CASRRGDLGQPQRF. DNA for the CDR3: TGTGCCAGCAGGAGGGGGGACTTGGGTCAGCCCCAGCGTTTT.

The chain carries TRBV6-1 and TRBJ1-2; unclear D gene. There are 14 residues in the CDR3. The V end was cut by 1 base, the J end by 4 bases, with 10 bases between. Germline assignment: CDR1 MNHNS and CDR2 SASEGT. This CDR3 reads CASSEVQARYGYTF. The CDR3 DNA reads as TGTGCCAGCAGTGAAGTCCAGGCACGCTATGGCTACACCTTC.

This clonotype turned up a few times. The V call is TRBV6-6, the J call TRBJ1-6; tentatively, D is TRBD1 (5 bases). The germline gives CDR1 MNHNY, CDR2 SVGAGI (reference sequence). The length of the CDR3 is 16 residues. V shed 5 bases and J shed 7 bases, with 18 bases lying between them. CDR3 nucleotides: TGTGCCAGCAGTCTCGTTCCGGGACCAGGGAATTCACCCCTCCACTTT. Protein sequence: CASSLVPGPGNSPLHF.

This clonotype has a handful of counts. The chain joins TRBV2 to TRBJ1-4, with 11 bases lining up with TRBD1. Trimming took 6 bases from V and 5 from J; bases not matched to a gene: 11. This CDR3 is built from 17 residues. The germline CDR1 and CDR2 sequences are SNHLY and FYNNEI. CDR3 DNA: TGTGCCAGCAGGAGGGTTGGACAGGGGGCAGGAAATGAAAAACTGTTTTTT. It is translated as CASRRVGQGAGNEKLFF. The full variable domain, in which reference TRBV2 and TRBJ1-4 provide the parts outside the CDR3, is EPEVTQTPSHQVTQMGQEVILRCVPISNHLYFYWYRQILGQKVEFLVSFYNNEISEKSEIFDDQFSVERPDGSNFTLKIRSTKLEDSAMYFCASRRVGQGAGNEKLFFGSGTQLSVL.

This chain joins TRBV6-1 and TRBJ2-7; D uncertain. V was pared by 6 bases and J by 3 bases, with 9 bases between. The CDR3 has 12 residues. CDR1 and CDR2 (germline): MNHNS, SASEGT. CDR3 sequence: CASRRLDYEQYF. The CDR3 coding sequence is TGTGCCAGCAGACGACTCGACTACGAGCAGTACTTC.

V is TRBV29-1 and J is TRBJ2-1, with D perhaps TRBD2 (6 bases). CDR1 and CDR2 (germline): SQVTM, ANQGSEA. The CDR3 contains 15 residues. The V end lost 7 bases, the J end lost 1 base, and 17 bases lay between the germline ends. CDR3 sequence: CSAGKEAGSYNEQFF. For the CDR3, the DNA is TGCAGCGCCGGAAAAGAAGCGGGTTCCTACAATGAGCAGTTCTTC.

A note on this clonotype: One end of the junction does not line up with germline, which may come from a read error. This chain joins TRBV7-6 and TRBJ1-1; D is perhaps TRBD1 (6 bases). Per germline, CDR1 SGHVS and CDR2 FNYEAQ. This CDR3 is built from 14 residues. The CDR3 is CASSLQGTNTEAVF. The CDR3 nucleotides read TGTGCCAGCAGCCTACAGGGCACGAACACTGAAGCTGTCTTT.

This clonotype has a handful of counts. The genes are TRBV20-1 and TRBJ1-1; D not certain. This CDR3 spans 12 amino acids. From germline, CDR1 is DFQATT and CDR2 SNEGSKA (reference sequence). V lost 3 bases to trimming and J lost 2 bases, with 7 bases between them. The CDR3 region is CSASGRNTEAFF. CDR3 sequence (DNA): TGCAGTGCTAGTGGGCGTAACACTGAAGCTTTCTTT.

Concerning this clonotype: It may be a read error: a sequence one base away is much more abundant. The chain uses TRBV9 and TRBJ1-6; D remains ambiguous. Germline lookup yields CDR1 SGDLS and CDR2 YYNGEE. The CDR3 sequence is 13 residues long. The CDR3 sequence is CVSRGLGNSPLHF. The CDR3 DNA sequence: TGTGTCAGCAGAGGACTGGGCAATTCACCCCTCCACTTT.

In its sample, this clonotype was seen a few times. The chain couples TRBV12-3 or TRBV12-4 to TRBJ2-4, with D possibly called TRBD1 or TRBD2 (7 bases each). V lost 3 bases to trimming and J lost 2 bases, with 26 bases between them. The CDR3 has 20 residues. CDR3 protein: CASSLSPLFDREGTKNIQYF. The CDR3 coding sequence is TGTGCCAGCAGTTTGAGTCCTCTATTCGACAGGGAGGGAACCAAAAACATTCAGTACTTC.

This clonotype was counted at least ten times. The V and J genes are TRBV7-2 and TRBJ2-3; D unclear. V lost 5 bases to trimming and J lost 0 bases, with 18 bases between them. Germline V gene data show CDR1 as SGHTA and CDR2 as FQGNSA. CDR3 length equals 17 residues. CDR3 nucleotide sequence: TGTGCCAGCAGCGACCACCCCCTGAAAACTAGCACAGATACGCAGTATTTT. Protein sequence: CASSDHPLKTSTDTQYF.

This clonotype was seen many times. This sequence joins TRBV29-1 and TRBJ2-5, with D hard to call. The CDR3 consists of 12 residues. Germline lookup yields CDR1 SQVTM and CDR2 ANQGSEA. Trimming pared 3 bases from V and 3 bases from J, leaving 8 bases between. CDR3 loop: CSVDPEKETQYF. Here the CDR3 DNA reads TGCAGCGTTGATCCTGAAAAAGAGACCCAGTACTTC.

This clonotype was seen ten or more times. The DNA of the CDR3 is TGTGCCAGCACCCTGACAGGCCGGGGCACTGAAGCTTTCTTT. Its protein is CASTLTGRGTEAFF. The chain carries TRBV7-9 and TRBJ1-1; D may be TRBD1 (6 bases). V lost 7 bases and J 4 bases, leaving 16 bases between the germline ends. From germline, CDR1 is SEHNR and CDR2 FQNEAQ (reference sequence). The CDR3 runs to 14 residues.

A remark on this clonotype: Germline and junction disagree at one end, which may indicate a read error. The chain recombines TRBV25-1 with TRBJ1-1; D remains unclear. Germline CDR1 and CDR2: MGHDK and SYGVNS. The CDR3 totals 13 residues. CDR3 sequence: CASSESGVIRTEF. The DNA of the CDR3 is TGTGCCAGCAGTGAAAGTGGCGTCATTAGGACGGAATTT.

This clonotype was recorded at least ten times. The chain combines TRBV7-2 with TRBJ1-5; possible D gene TRBD1, 5 bases. The CDR3 has 15 amino acids. V was trimmed by 2 bases and J by 4 bases, leaving 12 bases between them. CDR1 is SGHTA, CDR2 FQGNSA, per germline. The CDR3 region is CASSLFDSPNQPQHF. CDR3 sequence (DNA): TGTGCCAGCAGCTTATTCGACAGTCCAAATCAGCCCCAGCATTTT.

The genes are TRBV5-1 and TRBJ1-2; D unclear. V lost 4 bases to trimming and J lost 4 bases, with 14 bases between them. Germline CDR1 SGHRS, CDR2 YFSETQ. The CDR3 consists of 14 residues. This CDR3 is CASSRTDGSYGYTF. The CDR3 DNA sequence: TGCGCCAGCAGCAGGACGGACGGGAGCTATGGCTACACCTTC.

The V and J genes are TRBV5-4 and TRBJ2-5, with D hard to call. Per the germline V gene, CDR1 is SGHNT and CDR2 is YYREEE (reference sequence). This CDR3 region has 13 residues. Trimming stripped 3 bases from V and 7 bases from J, with 13 bases between. The CDR3 sequence is CASSYDPPGTQYF. The CDR3 nucleotides read TGTGCCAGCAGCTACGACCCCCCGGGGACCCAGTACTTC. Based on the CDR3 plus reference TRBV5-4 and TRBJ2-5, the full variable domain is ETGVTQSPTHLIKTRGQQVTLRCSSQSGHNTVSWYQQALGQGPQFIFQYYREEENGRGNFPPRFSGLQFPNYSSELNVNALELDDSALYLCASSYDPPGTQYFGPGTRLLVL.

The chain has TRBV27 and TRBJ2-7; perhaps TRBD1 as D (5 bases). This CDR3 has 13 residues. V shed 7 bases and J shed 5 bases, with 15 bases lying between them. The germline V gene has CDR1 MNHEY and CDR2 SMNVEV (reference sequence). The CDR3 here is CASKWTIGDEQYF. DNA for the CDR3: TGTGCCAGCAAGTGGACAATAGGGGACGAGCAGTACTTC.

This clonotype was observed once. At one end, the junction sequence differs from germline, possibly due to a read error. This chain joins TRBV20-1 and TRBJ1-1, with no clear D. The CDR3 extends over 13 amino acids. Germline-derived CDR1 and CDR2 are DFQATT and SNEGSKA (reference sequence). This CDR3 is CSARNSALPEALF. CDR3 DNA: TGCAGTGCTAGAAACAGCGCGTTACCTGAAGCTCTCTTT.

The sample holds many counts of this clonotype. The V and J genes are TRBV20-1 and TRBJ1-2; maybe TRBD1 (5 bases). The V end lost 5 bases, the J end lost 5 bases, and 9 bases lay between the germline ends. Germline CDR1 DFQATT, CDR2 SNEGSKA (reference sequence). The CDR3 totals 11 residues. As DNA, the CDR3 is TGCAGTGCTTCACAGGTTTATGGCTACACCTTC. Amino acids: CSASQVYGYTF.

This clonotype was observed many times. This chain uses TRBV29-1 with TRBJ2-2; 7 bases agree with TRBD2. In germline, CDR1 is SQVTM, CDR2 ANQGSEA. This CDR3 comprises 16 residues. The V and J ends lost 0 bases and 1 base, in that order; junction bases with no gene match: 5. This chain's CDR3 is CSVEDSGGRNTGELFF. The CDR3 DNA is TGCAGCGTTGAAGATTCAGGCGGGAGGAACACCGGGGAGCTGTTTTTT.